These T cell receptor beta chains were read from a single sample in a study of CD8 T cells in Susac syndrome. Each CDR3 protein is one row after TCRdb ran MiXCR on the immunoSEQ multiplex PCR reads. In the table there are about 120,000 distinct CDR3 sequences, around 92% of which are singletons. The sequencing input was CD8+ T cells from PBMCs. Receptor source: a human donor in good health. The CDR3 runs from the conserved cysteine through the conserved F or W. The D gene is left open where the match is weak. Clone size is given for some rows only: seen once, a few or many times, or a class if the clone is expanded.

j_gene,abundance,v_gene,d_gene,len,CDR3nt,CDR3aa
TRBJ2-6,.,TRBV7-8,.,17,TGTGCCAGCAGCTTAGAAAGGGGGTGGTCTGGGGCCAACGTCCTGACTTTC,CASSLERGWSGANVLTF
TRBJ2-1,once,TRBV30,TRBD2,15,TGTGCCTGGAGTCCACCCGGACTAGCGGCTAATGAGCAGTTCTTC,CAWSPPGLAANEQFF
TRBJ2-3,.,TRBV20-1,.,13,TGCAGTGCTATTAATGCTAGCACAGATACGCAGTATTTT,CSAINASTDTQYF
TRBJ1-1,.,TRBV5-1,.,14,TGCGCCAGCAGCTTGAACCTACAGAACACTGAAGCTTTCTTT,CASSLNLQNTEAFF
TRBJ2-7,.,TRBV20-1,TRBD1,15,TGCAGTGCTCACCCCGACAGGGAATCCTTCCACGAGCAGTACTTC,CSAHPDRESFHEQYF
TRBJ2-2,.,TRBV3-1,.,14,TGTGCCAGCAGCCTAGACAGAGGCACCGGGGAGCTGTTTTTT,CASSLDRGTGELFF
TRBJ2-7,.,TRBV7-2,TRBD1,13,TGTGCCAGCAGCCTAACAGGGGCCATCGAGCAGTACTTC,CASSLTGAIEQYF
TRBJ1-1,.,TRBV7-2,TRBD1,15,TGTGCCAGCAGCTTAGAGGGAAGGGGGCTCACTGAAGCTTTCTTT,CASSLEGRGLTEAFF
TRBJ1-6,.,TRBV5-6,.,15,TGTGCCAGCAGCTCCGGCAGGACCTATAATTCACCCCTCCACTTT,CASSSGRTYNSPLHF
TRBJ2-7,.,TRBV5-1,.,15,TGCGCCAGCAGCTTGGCGGGGGACGGGTTCTACGAGCAGTACTTC,CASSLAGDGFYEQYF
TRBJ2-1,.,TRBV29-1,.,13,TGCAGCGTTGACGCTGCTAGCCCGCTTGAGCAGTTCTTC,CSVDAASPLEQFF
TRBJ2-7,.,TRBV4-1,TRBD1,16,TGCGCCAGCAGCCAAGATAGGGGGGACAGGAGCTACGAGCAATACTTC,CASSQDRGDRSYEQYF
TRBJ2-2,.,TRBV25-1,.,15,TGTGCCAGCAGACCCGAGGGTGCTAGCACCGGGGAGCTGTTTTTT,CASRPEGASTGELFF
TRBJ1-2,.,TRBV6-4,TRBD1,14,TGTGCCAGCAGTTCCGGGACAGGCAACTATGGCTACACCTTC,CASSSGTGNYGYTF
TRBJ2-1,.,TRBV7-2,TRBD2,16,TGTGCCAGCAGCCCCGGGGGAGCGGGAGGAAATGATGAGCAGTTCTTC,CASSPGGAGGNDEQFF
TRBJ2-7,.,TRBV19,.,11,TGTGCCAGTAGTAAGGGTTACGAGCAGTACTTC,CASSKGYEQYF
TRBJ2-7,few,TRBV7-3,TRBD1,15,TGTGCCAGCAGCGGGGGAACAGGGGGTTCATACGAGCAGTACTTC,CASSGGTGGSYEQYF
TRBJ1-2,.,TRBV27,.,13,TGTGCCAGCAGTCAGGGTAGTCTGGGCGGCTACACCTTC,CASSQGSLGGYTF
TRBJ1-2,.,TRBV7-2,.,15,TGTGCCAGCAGCTTACCCGACGGGGGGTACTATGGCTACACCTTC,CASSLPDGGYYGYTF
TRBJ1-3,.,TRBV7-9,.,15,TGTGCCAGCAGCTTAGCGGGGTTCTCTGGAAACACCATATATTTT,CASSLAGFSGNTIYF
TRBJ1-2,.,TRBV7-8,.,14,TGTGCCAGCAGCTTAGAATCCCAGTCCTATGGCTACACCTTC,CASSLESQSYGYTF
TRBJ1-2,once,TRBV2,.,15,TGTGCCAGCAAGAAGGAACGGTCAGGGGACTATGGCTACACCTTC,CASKKERSGDYGYTF
TRBJ1-2,.,TRBV29-1,TRBD1,14,TGCAGCTCAATCGGAGACAGGGGGCAGGAAGGCTACACCTTC,CSSIGDRGQEGYTF
TRBJ2-1,.,TRBV5-1,TRBD2,15,TGCGCCAGCAGCTTAGGACGGGCGGGGGTCAATGAGCAGTTCTTC,CASSLGRAGVNEQFF
TRBJ1-2,.,TRBV20-1,TRBD1,16,TGCAGTGCTAGCGCCCGGACAGGGGGACGGAACTATGGCTACACCTTC,CSASARTGGRNYGYTF
TRBJ2-1,once,TRBV20-1,.,13,TGCAGTGCTGAGGGTATCTCCCAGAATGAGCAGTTCTTC,CSAEGISQNEQFF
TRBJ2-7,.,TRBV12-3/TRBV12-4,TRBD2,14,TGTGCCAGCAGTTTGGCCAGCGGGGGGAACGAGCAGTACTTC,CASSLASGGNEQYF
TRBJ2-3,.,TRBV15,TRBD2,16,TGTGCCACCAGCAGAGGTAGCGGGGGGGAAACAGATACGCAGTATTTT,CATSRGSGGETDTQYF
TRBJ2-3,.,TRBV20-1,.,14,TGCAGTGCCCGACGGGGGGCCTCGACAGATACGCAGTATTTT,CSARRGASTDTQYF
TRBJ2-4,.,TRBV7-8,TRBD2,16,TGTGCCAGCAGCAGAGATGGGGCGGGGGGGCAGGACATTCAGTACTTC,CASSRDGAGGQDIQYF
TRBJ2-7,once,TRBV7-9,.,16,TGTGCCAGCAGCCACCCGGGACTCACGAATCAATACGAGCAGTACTTC,CASSHPGLTNQYEQYF
TRBJ2-2,.,TRBV15,.,12,TGTGCCACCAGCAGAGCGGAAGGGGAGCTGTTTTTT,CATSRAEGELFF
TRBJ2-1,once,TRBV28,.,16,TGTGCCAGCAGCGGCTGGGGGAAAGAACGTTACAATGAGCAGTTCTTC,CASSGWGKERYNEQFF
TRBJ2-1,once,TRBV19,TRBD2,15,TGTGCCAGTAGGCCGACTAGCGGGGTTTTAAATGAGCAGTTCTTC,CASRPTSGVLNEQFF
TRBJ2-1,.,TRBV14,.,13,TGTGCCAGCAGCCCGTGGGACCTAGCTTGGCAGTTCTTC,CASSPWDLAWQFF
TRBJ1-1,.,TRBV10-3,.,13,TGTGCCACTCGGGACACAGTGAACACTGAAGCTTTCTTT,CATRDTVNTEAFF
TRBJ1-4,.,TRBV20-1,.,14,TGCAGTGCTAGAGTGGGCACGACTAATGAAAAACTGTTTTTT,CSARVGTTNEKLFF
TRBJ2-3,once,TRBV29-1,.,19,TGCAGCGTTGGAGACCAAAATACCGGGGTCCCGTCAAGCACAGATACGCAGTATTTT,CSVGDQNTGVPSSTDTQYF
TRBJ2-7,.,TRBV29-1,.,13,TGCAGCGTTGGGGGGGCAGGGGGCTACGAGCAGTACTTC,CSVGGAGGYEQYF
TRBJ2-3,once,TRBV9,TRBD2,18,TGTGCCAGCAGCGTAGCTAGCGGGGGCCCCGCCCGCACAGATACGCAGTATTTT,CASSVASGGPARTDTQYF
TRBJ2-3,.,TRBV20-1,.,13,TGCAGCGCGGTCGCGGCTAGCACAGATACGCAGTATTTT,CSAVAASTDTQYF
TRBJ1-1,.,TRBV7-2,.,15,TGTGCCAGCAGCTTAGGCGCCGCTCCCGGGACTGAAGCTTTCTTT,CASSLGAAPGTEAFF
TRBJ2-1,.,TRBV29-1,TRBD2,16,TGCAGCGGAACCGGGACTAGCGGGGCCTCCTACAATGAGCAGTTCTTC,CSGTGTSGASYNEQFF
TRBJ2-7,.,TRBV6-2/TRBV6-3,.,15,TGTGCCAGCAGTTTAATAGCGGTTAGCGTCTACGAGCAGTACTTC,CASSLIAVSVYEQYF
TRBJ2-7,once,TRBV6-5,.,14,TGTGCCAGCAGTCGCACCCAGAGCTCCTACGAGCAGTACTTC,CASSRTQSSYEQYF
TRBJ1-6,.,TRBV7-2,TRBD1,17,TGTGCCAGCAGCTTGGGCGGGGGGGACAGGGGGACTTCACCCCTCCACTTT,CASSLGGGDRGTSPLHF
TRBJ1-5,.,TRBV4-2,.,17,TGTGCCAGCAGCCAAGACCCCCAGAGGGGGGACAATCAGCCCCAGCATTTT,CASSQDPQRGDNQPQHF
TRBJ2-2,.,TRBV7-2,TRBD1,15,TGTGCCAGCAGCCCCGGGACAGGGGCCGTCGGGGAGCTGTTTTTT,CASSPGTGAVGELFF
TRBJ2-2,.,TRBV20-1,.,15,TGCAGTGCTAGCTTGGGGGGCCGGGACACCGGGGAGCTGTTTTTT,CSASLGGRDTGELFF
TRBJ2-7,.,TRBV28,.,15,TGTGCCAGCAGTTCAACAGCCCCAAAGCCCTACGAGCAGTACTTC,CASSSTAPKPYEQYF
TRBJ1-1,.,TRBV10-3,.,14,TGTGCCATCAGTGAGTTCGGGGGCGGCACTGAAGCTTTCTTT,CAISEFGGGTEAFF